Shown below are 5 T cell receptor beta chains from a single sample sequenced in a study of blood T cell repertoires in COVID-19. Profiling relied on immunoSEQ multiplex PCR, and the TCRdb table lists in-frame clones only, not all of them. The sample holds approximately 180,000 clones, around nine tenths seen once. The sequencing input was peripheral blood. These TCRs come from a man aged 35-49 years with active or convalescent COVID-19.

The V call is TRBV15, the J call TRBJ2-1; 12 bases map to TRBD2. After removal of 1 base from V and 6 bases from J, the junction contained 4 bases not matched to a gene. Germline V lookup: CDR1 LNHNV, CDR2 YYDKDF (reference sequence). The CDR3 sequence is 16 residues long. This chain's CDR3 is CATSRGTSGRINEQFF. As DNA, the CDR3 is TGTGCCACCAGCAGAGGAACTAGCGGGAGGATCAATGAGCAGTTCTTC.

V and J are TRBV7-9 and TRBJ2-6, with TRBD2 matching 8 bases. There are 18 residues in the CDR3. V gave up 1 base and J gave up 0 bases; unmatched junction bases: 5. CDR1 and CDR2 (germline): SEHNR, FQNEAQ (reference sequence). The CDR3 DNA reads TGTGCCAGCAGCTTAGTCGGGAGGGGGTACTCTGGGGCCAACGTCCTGACTTTC. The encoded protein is CASSLVGRGYSGANVLTF.

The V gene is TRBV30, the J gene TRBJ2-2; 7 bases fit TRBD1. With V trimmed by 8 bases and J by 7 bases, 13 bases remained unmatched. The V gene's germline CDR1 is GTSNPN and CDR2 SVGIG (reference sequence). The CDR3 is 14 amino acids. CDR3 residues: CALRGETGHGELFF. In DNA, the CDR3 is TGTGCCCTCAGAGGGGAGACAGGGCACGGGGAGCTGTTTTTT.

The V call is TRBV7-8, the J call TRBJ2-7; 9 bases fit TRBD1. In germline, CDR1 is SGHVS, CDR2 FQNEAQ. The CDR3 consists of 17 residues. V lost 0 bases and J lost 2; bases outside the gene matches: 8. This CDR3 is CASSLASGTGYPYEQYF. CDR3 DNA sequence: TGTGCCAGCAGCTTAGCCTCTGGGACAGGGTATCCCTACGAGCAGTACTTC.

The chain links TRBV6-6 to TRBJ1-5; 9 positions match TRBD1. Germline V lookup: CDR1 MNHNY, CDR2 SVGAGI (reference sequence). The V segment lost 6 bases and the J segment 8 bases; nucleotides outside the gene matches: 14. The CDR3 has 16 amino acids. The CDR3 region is CASRDTDWTGEKPQHF. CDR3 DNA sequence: TGTGCCAGCAGGGACACCGATTGGACAGGGGAGAAGCCCCAGCATTTT.